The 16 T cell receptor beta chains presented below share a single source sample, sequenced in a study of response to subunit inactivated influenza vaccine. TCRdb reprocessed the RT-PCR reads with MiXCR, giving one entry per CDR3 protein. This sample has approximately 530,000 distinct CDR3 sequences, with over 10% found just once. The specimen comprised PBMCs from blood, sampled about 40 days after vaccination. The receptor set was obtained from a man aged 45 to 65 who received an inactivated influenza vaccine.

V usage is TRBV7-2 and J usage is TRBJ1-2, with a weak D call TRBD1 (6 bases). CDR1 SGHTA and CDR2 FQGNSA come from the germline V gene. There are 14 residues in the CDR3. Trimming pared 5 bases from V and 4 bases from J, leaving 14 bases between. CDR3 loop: CASSPTTGRYGYTF. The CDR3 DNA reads TGTGCCAGCAGCCCAACAACAGGGCGCTATGGCTACACCTTC.

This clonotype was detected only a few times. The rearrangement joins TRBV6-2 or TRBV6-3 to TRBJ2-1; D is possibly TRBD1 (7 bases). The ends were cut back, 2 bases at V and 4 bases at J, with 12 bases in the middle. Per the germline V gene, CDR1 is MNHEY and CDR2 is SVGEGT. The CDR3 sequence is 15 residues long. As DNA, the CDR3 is TGTGCCAGCAGTTACGGAGGGACAGCATACAATGAGCAGTTCTTC. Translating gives CASSYGGTAYNEQFF.

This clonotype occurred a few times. The CDR3 here is CASSVVSGRTNEQFF. The CDR3 nucleotides read TGTGCCAGCAGCGTAGTTAGCGGGAGGACCAATGAGCAGTTCTTC. This chain connects TRBV9 to TRBJ2-1; 10 bases are shared with TRBD2. V trimming: 0 bases; J trimming: 6 bases; junction bases outside the gene matches: 3. The CDR3 runs 15 residues. The V gene's germline CDR1 is SGDLS and CDR2 YYNGEE.

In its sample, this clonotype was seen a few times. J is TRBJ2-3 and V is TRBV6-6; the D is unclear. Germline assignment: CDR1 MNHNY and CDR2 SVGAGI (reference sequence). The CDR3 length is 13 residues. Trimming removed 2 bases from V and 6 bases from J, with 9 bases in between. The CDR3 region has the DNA TGTGCCAGCAGTTACGGGCGAAGTGATACGCAGTATTTT. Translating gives CASSYGRSDTQYF.

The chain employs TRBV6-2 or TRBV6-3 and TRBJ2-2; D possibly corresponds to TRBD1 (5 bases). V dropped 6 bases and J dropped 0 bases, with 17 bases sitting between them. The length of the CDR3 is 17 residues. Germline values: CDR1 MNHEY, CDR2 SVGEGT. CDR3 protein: CASSPYLLTANTGELFF. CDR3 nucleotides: TGTGCCAGCAGCCCATACCTCCTGACAGCGAACACCGGGGAGCTGTTTTTT.

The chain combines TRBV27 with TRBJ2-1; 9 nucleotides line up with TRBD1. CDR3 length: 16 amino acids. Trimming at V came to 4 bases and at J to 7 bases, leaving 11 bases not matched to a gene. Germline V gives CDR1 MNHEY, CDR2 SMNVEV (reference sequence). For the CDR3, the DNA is TGTGCCAGCAGTTCCCCCGGACAGGGGCACTGGAATGAGCAGTTCTTC. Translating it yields CASSSPGQGHWNEQFF.

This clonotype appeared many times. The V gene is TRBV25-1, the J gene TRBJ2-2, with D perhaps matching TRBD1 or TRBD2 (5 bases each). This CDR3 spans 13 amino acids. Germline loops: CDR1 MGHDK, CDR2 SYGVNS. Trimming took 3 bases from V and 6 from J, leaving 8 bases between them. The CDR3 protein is CASSDWGPGELFF. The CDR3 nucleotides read TGTGCCAGCAGTGATTGGGGACCCGGGGAGCTGTTTTTT. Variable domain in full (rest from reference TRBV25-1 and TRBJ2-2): EADIYQTPRYLVIGTGKKITLECSQTMGHDKMYWYQQDPGMELHLIHYSYGVNSTEKGDLSSESTVSRIRTEHFPLTLESARPSHTSQYLCASSDWGPGELFFGEGSRLTVL.

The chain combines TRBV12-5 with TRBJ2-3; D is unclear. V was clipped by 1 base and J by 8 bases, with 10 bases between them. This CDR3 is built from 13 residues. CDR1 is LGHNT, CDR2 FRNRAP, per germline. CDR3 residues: CASGLGPESTQYF. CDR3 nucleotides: TGTGCTAGTGGTTTGGGCCCCGAGAGTACGCAGTATTTT.

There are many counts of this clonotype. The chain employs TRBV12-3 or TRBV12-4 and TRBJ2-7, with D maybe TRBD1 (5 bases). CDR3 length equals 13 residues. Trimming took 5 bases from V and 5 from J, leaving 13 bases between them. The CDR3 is CASSPQGFHEQYF. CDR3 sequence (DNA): TGTGCCAGCAGTCCCCAGGGTTTCCACGAGCAGTACTTC.

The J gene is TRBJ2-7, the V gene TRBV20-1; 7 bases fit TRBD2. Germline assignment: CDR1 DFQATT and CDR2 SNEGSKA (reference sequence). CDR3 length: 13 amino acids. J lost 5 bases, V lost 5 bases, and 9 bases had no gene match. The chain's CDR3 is CSAPRLASHEQYF. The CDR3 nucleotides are TGCAGTGCTCCTAGACTAGCCTCGCACGAGCAGTACTTC.

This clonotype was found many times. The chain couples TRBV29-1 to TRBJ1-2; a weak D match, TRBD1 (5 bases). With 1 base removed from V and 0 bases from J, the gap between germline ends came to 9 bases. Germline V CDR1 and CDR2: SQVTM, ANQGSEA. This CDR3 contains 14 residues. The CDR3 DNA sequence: TGCAGCGTTGAAGTGGGACGAGCTAACTATGGCTACACCTTC. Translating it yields CSVEVGRANYGYTF.

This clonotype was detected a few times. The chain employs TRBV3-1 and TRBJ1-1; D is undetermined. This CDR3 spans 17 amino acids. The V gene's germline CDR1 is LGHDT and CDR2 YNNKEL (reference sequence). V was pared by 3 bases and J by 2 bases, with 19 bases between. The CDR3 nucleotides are TGTGCCAGCAGCCAGCCTGGTTATGCCGGGGTCAACACTGAAGCTTTCTTT. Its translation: CASSQPGYAGVNTEAFF.

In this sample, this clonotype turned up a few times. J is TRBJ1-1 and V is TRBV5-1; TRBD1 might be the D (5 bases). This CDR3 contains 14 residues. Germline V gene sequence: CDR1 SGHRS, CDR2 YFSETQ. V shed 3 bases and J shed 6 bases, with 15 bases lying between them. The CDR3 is CASSSAWGEPEAFF. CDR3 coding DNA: TGCGCCAGCAGCTCCGCATGGGGGGAACCTGAAGCTTTCTTT.

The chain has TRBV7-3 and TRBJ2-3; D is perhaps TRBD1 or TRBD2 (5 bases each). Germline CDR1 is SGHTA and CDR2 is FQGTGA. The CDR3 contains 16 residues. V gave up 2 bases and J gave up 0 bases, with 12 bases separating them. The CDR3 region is CASSLGSGLSTDTQYF. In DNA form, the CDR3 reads TGTGCCAGCAGCTTAGGGTCGGGGCTAAGCACAGATACGCAGTATTTT.

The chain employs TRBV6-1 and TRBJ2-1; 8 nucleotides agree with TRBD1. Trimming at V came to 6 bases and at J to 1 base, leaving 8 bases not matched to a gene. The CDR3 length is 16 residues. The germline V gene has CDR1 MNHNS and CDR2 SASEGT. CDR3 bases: TGTGCCAGCAGGGGACCGGGACAGGATTCCTACAATGAGCAGTTCTTC. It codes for CASRGPGQDSYNEQFF.

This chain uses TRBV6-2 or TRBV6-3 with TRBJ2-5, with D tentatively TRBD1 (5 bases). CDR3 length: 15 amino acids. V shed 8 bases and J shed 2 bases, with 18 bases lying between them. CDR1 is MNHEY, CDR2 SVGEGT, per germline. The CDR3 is CASRAGLKGQETQYF. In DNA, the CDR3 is TGTGCCAGCCGGGCCGGGCTTAAGGGGCAAGAGACCCAGTACTTC.